These 8 T cell receptor beta chains originate from one sample sequenced in a study of response to subunit inactivated influenza vaccine. TCRdb redid the calling of the RT-PCR reads with MiXCR, one entry per CDR3 protein. The repertoire has about 570,000 distinct CDR3 sequences, approximately 10% of them found once; the top ten carry around 10%. The same sample was also studied in work on T cells expressing NK-cell markers. This second study notes: As the method of synthesis, 5'RACE template switching with UMIs yielded TCR beta cDNA.

The source material was PBMCs from blood, sampled on the day of vaccination. The receptors come from a man aged 45-65 years who received an inactivated influenza vaccine.

The CDR3 is CASSLDGARSYNEQFF. The CDR3, as DNA: TGTGCCAGCAGCTTAGACGGGGCTAGAAGTTACAATGAGCAGTTCTTC. V is TRBV7-9 and J is TRBJ2-1; D tentatively reads TRBD1 or TRBD2 (5 bases each). The V end lost 1 base, the J end lost 4 bases, and 14 bases lay between the germline ends. Germline V CDR1 and CDR2: SEHNR, FQNEAQ (reference sequence). The CDR3 is made up of 16 amino acids.

The chain uses TRBV6-5 and TRBJ2-5; weak D call: TRBD1 (5 bases). Between the trimmed V and J ends, which lost 0 bases and 5 bases, there was a span of 10 bases. CDR1 is MNHEY and CDR2 is SVGAGI in the germline V gene. CDR3 length: 14 amino acids. The CDR3 here is CASSYSYRGETQYF. In DNA form, the CDR3 reads TGTGCCAGCAGTTACTCGTATAGGGGTGAGACCCAGTACTTC.

This clonotype was counted many times. Here the CDR3 DNA reads TGTGCCACCAGTGACAAGAGCGGGTGGGGTGGTGAGCAGTTCTTC. This sequence encodes CATSDKSGWGGEQFF. V is TRBV24-1 and J is TRBJ2-1, with D perhaps TRBD2 (6 bases). The V end was cut by 4 bases, the J end by 9 bases, with 18 bases between. Germline CDR1 KGHDR, CDR2 SFDVKD. The CDR3 consists of 15 residues.

This clonotype was picked up a small number of times. The chain uses TRBV11-1 and TRBJ2-1; TRBD2 aligns across 7 bases. J gave up 5 bases and V 2 bases, and 18 bases lay outside the gene matches. CDR3 size: 19 residues. From germline, CDR1 is SGHAT and CDR2 FQDESV (reference sequence). CDR3 DNA sequence: TGTGCCAGCAGCTTAATTTCCTCACTAGCGAGAGTGTCCCACAATGAGCAGTTCTTC. It codes for CASSLISSLARVSHNEQFF.

This clonotype was observed a handful of times. The J gene is TRBJ2-1, the V gene TRBV6-5; D gene ambiguous. The germline gives CDR1 MNHEY, CDR2 SVGAGI. Trimming removed 4 bases at V and 4 bases at J, with 11 bases between. This CDR3 has 14 residues. CDR3 coding DNA: TGTGCCAGCAGTTTGGCTACAGCGTACAATGAGCAGTTCTTC. It encodes CASSLATAYNEQFF.

The chain joins TRBV7-6 to TRBJ1-4, with 8 positions matching TRBD1. Germline-derived CDR1 and CDR2 are SGHVS and FNYEAQ. Germline trimming cut 5 bases from V and 5 bases from J; bases unmatched to any gene: 4. The CDR3 is 14 amino acids. The CDR3 protein is CASSHRDRNEKLFF. CDR3 sequence (DNA): TGTGCCAGCAGCCACCGGGACAGGAATGAAAAACTGTTTTTT.

A few counts support this clonotype. The chain is built from TRBV24-1 and TRBJ2-1; D ambiguous. Germline lookup yields CDR1 KGHDR and CDR2 SFDVKD. CDR3 length equals 13 residues. V was clipped by 0 bases and J by 10 bases, with 9 bases between them. CDR3 coding DNA: TGTGCCACCAGTGATTTGATACTACCGGAGCAGTTCTTC. This gives the protein CATSDLILPEQFF.

The sample holds a few counts of this clonotype. The chain uses TRBV3-1 and TRBJ2-7, with TRBD1 identical over 9 bases. Trimming removed 2 bases from V and 5 bases from J; junction bases left unmatched: 7. Looked up from germline, CDR1 is LGHDT and CDR2 is YNNKEL (reference sequence). The CDR3 totals 15 residues. The CDR3 sequence is CASSQTWDRAHEQYF. The CDR3 DNA follows: TGTGCCAGCAGCCAAACGTGGGACAGGGCCCACGAGCAGTACTTC.